Listed below are T cell receptor beta chains from one sample, sequenced in a study of cytomegalovirus exposure and HLA in healthy donors. Profiling relied on immunoSEQ multiplex PCR, and the TCRdb table lists in-frame clones only, not all of them. Its table records 87,000 or so clones. Sequenced material: PBMCs. All receptors come from a man aged 45-65 years in good health and CMV-seropositive. Both conserved end residues are part of each CDR3. Each record gives: V gene, J gene, D gene, CDR3 DNA, CDR3 protein. D genes are given only for firm matches.

V: TRBV5-6
J: TRBJ2-1
D: NA
DNA: TGTGCCAGCAGCTTGGGCACCTCAGGGGCCTACAATGAGCAGTTCTTC
CDR3: CASSLGTSGAYNEQFF

V: TRBV1
J: TRBJ1-2
D: NA
DNA: TGCACCAGCAGTCGCAGGGGGCTCGACTATGGCTACACCTTC
CDR3: CTSSRRGLDYGYTF

V: TRBV6-5
J: TRBJ2-1
D: TRBD1
DNA: TGTGCCAGCAAATTGGGACAGGGGTACAATGAGCAGTTCTTC
CDR3: CASKLGQGYNEQFF

V: TRBV7-8
J: TRBJ1-4
D: NA
DNA: TGTGCCAGCAGCTTACGGAGAGTATCTAATGAAAAACTGTTTTTT
CDR3: CASSLRRVSNEKLFF

V: TRBV7-2
J: TRBJ2-2
D: NA
DNA: TGTGCCACCCGAGCAGGGTACAACACCGGGGAGCTGTTTTTT
CDR3: CATRAGYNTGELFF

V: TRBV7-9
J: TRBJ2-7
D: NA
DNA: TGTGCCAGCAGCCCGGGGAGGACTTACGAGCAGTACTTC
CDR3: CASSPGRTYEQYF

V: TRBV7-2
J: TRBJ1-2
D: NA
DNA: TGTGCCAGCAGCTTAGCGCTAGGGGTCGGCTACACCTTC
CDR3: CASSLALGVGYTF

V: TRBV9
J: TRBJ2-2
D: NA
DNA: TGTGCCAGCAGCGTCCAGACCGGGGAGCTGTTTTTT
CDR3: CASSVQTGELFF

V: TRBV27
J: TRBJ2-2
D: NA
DNA: TGTGCCAGCAGTTCCCTAGGGGGTGGCGGTGAGGAGCTGTTTTTT
CDR3: CASSSLGGGGEELFF

V: TRBV5-6
J: TRBJ2-2
D: TRBD2
DNA: TGTGCCAGCAGCTTGGGGGAGACTAGCGGGTACACCGGGGAGCTGTTTTTT
CDR3: CASSLGETSGYTGELFF

V: TRBV7-2
J: TRBJ2-1
D: NA
DNA: TGTGCCAGCAGCTTAGTGGGCGGACTCGGCTCCTACAATGAGCAGTTCTTC
CDR3: CASSLVGGLGSYNEQFF

V: TRBV4-3
J: TRBJ2-3
D: TRBD1
DNA: TGCGCCAGCAGCCCGGGACAGGGAGGGCCAGATACGCAGTATTTT
CDR3: CASSPGQGGPDTQYF

V: TRBV5-4
J: TRBJ2-5
D: TRBD2
DNA: TGTGCCAGCAGCATCCTAGCGGGAGGAGGAGAGACCCAGTACTTC
CDR3: CASSILAGGGETQYF

V: TRBV7-9
J: TRBJ2-6
D: NA
DNA: TGTGCCAGCAGCTTAGCCCCGACAGCTGGGGCCAACGTCCTGACTTTC
CDR3: CASSLAPTAGANVLTF

V: TRBV7-3
J: TRBJ1-2
D: TRBD1
DNA: TGTGCCAGCAGCTCGGGACAGGGGCCCTTGGTCTACACCTTC
CDR3: CASSSGQGPLVYTF

V: TRBV10-3
J: TRBJ1-1
D: TRBD1
DNA: TGTGCCATCAGTGCCGAGCAGGGGACAGCCGGGCAGGCTTTCTTT
CDR3: CAISAEQGTAGQAFF

V: TRBV6-5
J: TRBJ2-1
D: TRBD1
DNA: TGTGCCAGCAGTTCCGGACAGGGAATCGGTGAGCAGTTCTTC
CDR3: CASSSGQGIGEQFF

V: TRBV30
J: TRBJ1-4
D: NA
DNA: TGTGCCTCGAAGCAGGGAGGTGGTGAAAAACTGTTTTTT
CDR3: CASKQGGGEKLFF

V: TRBV5-6
J: TRBJ2-1
D: TRBD2
DNA: TGTGCCAGCAGCTCTTTGGGCGGGAGAGAATACAATGAGCAGTTCTTC
CDR3: CASSSLGGREYNEQFF

V: TRBV11-2
J: TRBJ2-7
D: NA
DNA: TGTGCCAGCAGCTTCCGGGATAGCTCCTACGAGCAGTACTTC
CDR3: CASSFRDSSYEQYF

V: TRBV4-2
J: TRBJ1-4
D: TRBD1
DNA: TGTGCCAGCAGCCCCCGCCCGGGACAGCTAGTTAATGAAAAACTGTTTTTT
CDR3: CASSPRPGQLVNEKLFF

V: TRBV5-4
J: TRBJ2-1
D: TRBD2
DNA: TGTGCCAGCAGCGTCGGGACTAGCGGGGGGTTTGGTGAGCAGTTCTTC
CDR3: CASSVGTSGGFGEQFF

V: TRBV4-3
J: TRBJ2-2
D: TRBD2
DNA: TGCGCCAGCAGCCAAGAACCTAGCGGTTACACCGGGGAGCTGTTTTTT
CDR3: CASSQEPSGYTGELFF

V: TRBV6-5
J: TRBJ2-7
D: NA
DNA: TGTGCCAGCAGTTACTCGGACAGTGCCTCCTACGAGCAGTACTTC
CDR3: CASSYSDSASYEQYF

V: TRBV7-9
J: TRBJ1-1
D: TRBD1
DNA: TGTGCCAGCAGCCCCGGGACAGGGGTTATGACTGAAGCTTTCTTT
CDR3: CASSPGTGVMTEAFF

V: TRBV4-1
J: TRBJ1-5
D: NA
DNA: TGCGCCAGCAGCCACGCCCCGGAGGATCTTAGCAATCAGCCCCAGCATTTT
CDR3: CASSHAPEDLSNQPQHF

V: TRBV7-8
J: TRBJ2-7
D: TRBD2
DNA: TGTGCCAGCAGCGTAACCTGGGGGTCCACTAGCGGTTACGAGCAGTACTTC
CDR3: CASSVTWGSTSGYEQYF

V: TRBV19
J: TRBJ1-2
D: NA
DNA: TGTGCCAGTACGCAGGACTATGGCTACACCTTC
CDR3: CASTQDYGYTF

V: TRBV25-1
J: TRBJ1-6
D: NA
DNA: TGTGCCAGCAGTTTAGGGACTTTTTATTCACCCCTCCACTTT
CDR3: CASSLGTFYSPLHF

V: TRBV19
J: TRBJ2-2
D: TRBD2
DNA: TGTGCCAGTAGTATGTTAAGGCTAGCGGGAGACAACGGGGAGCTGTTTTTT
CDR3: CASSMLRLAGDNGELFF

V: TRBV11-3
J: TRBJ2-3
D: TRBD2
DNA: TGTGCCAGCAGCTCCGGACTAGCGGGGAGCACAGATACGCAGTATTTT
CDR3: CASSSGLAGSTDTQYF

V: TRBV11-3
J: TRBJ2-1
D: NA
DNA: TGTGCCAGCAGCTTAGCCGGGACTTCGGTAGATGAGCAGTTCTTC
CDR3: CASSLAGTSVDEQFF

V: TRBV5-1
J: TRBJ2-1
D: TRBD2
DNA: TGCGCCAGCAGCTCCGGACTAGCGGGAGGGCCGAAAGGTCTGTTCTTC
CDR3: CASSSGLAGGPKGLFF

V: TRBV2
J: TRBJ1-1
D: NA
DNA: TGTGCCAGCAGTCTCCAGGACAGTCCATCCTTCTTT
CDR3: CASSLQDSPSFF

V: TRBV29-1
J: TRBJ2-1
D: NA
DNA: TGCAGCGGGACCAGGGATCCGTACAATGAGCAGTTCTTC
CDR3: CSGTRDPYNEQFF

V: TRBV5-1
J: TRBJ1-1
D: TRBD1
DNA: TGCGCCAGCAGCGGGGACAGATTGAACACTGAAGCTTTCTTT
CDR3: CASSGDRLNTEAFF

V: TRBV4-1
J: TRBJ1-1
D: NA
DNA: TGCGCCAGCAGCCCTCTCCTACTCTTCTCCGTGCGGGGTGCGAACACTGAAGCTTTCTTT
CDR3: CASSPLLLFSVRGANTEAFF

V: TRBV12-5
J: TRBJ2-3
D: NA
DNA: TGTGCTAGTGGCAAACAGGGAGCTCGGGGATCTGCGGATACGCAGTATTTT
CDR3: CASGKQGARGSADTQYF

V: TRBV4-2
J: TRBJ2-7
D: TRBD1
DNA: TGTGCCAGCAGCCAAGAACCCGGGACAGGGTCCAACGAGCAGTACTTC
CDR3: CASSQEPGTGSNEQYF

V: TRBV4-3
J: TRBJ2-1
D: TRBD2
DNA: TGCGCCAGCAGCCAAGACGCCGGCGGGAGGACCCATTTAAACAATGAGCAGTTCTTC
CDR3: CASSQDAGGRTHLNNEQFF

V: TRBV6-5
J: TRBJ2-5
D: NA
DNA: TGTGCCAGCACCCCACGGCGGAGAGAGACCCAGTACTTC
CDR3: CASTPRRRETQYF

V: TRBV11-2
J: TRBJ1-2
D: NA
DNA: TGTGCCAGCAGCTTAGAGCCCGGGGGGCGCTACACCTTC
CDR3: CASSLEPGGRYTF

V: TRBV10-3
J: TRBJ1-5
D: TRBD1
DNA: TGTGCCATCAGCAAACAGGGGTGGGCGGAGGCCCAGCATTTT
CDR3: CAISKQGWAEAQHF

V: TRBV9
J: TRBJ1-2
D: NA
DNA: TGTGCCAGCAGCGTAGAGGGGGAAGGGCTAGGCTACACCTTC
CDR3: CASSVEGEGLGYTF

V: TRBV5-6
J: TRBJ2-1
D: TRBD2
DNA: TGTGCCAGCAGCTTGGGCCTAGCGGGATCCTACAATGAGCAGTTCTTC
CDR3: CASSLGLAGSYNEQFF

V: TRBV19
J: TRBJ2-3
D: TRBD2
DNA: TGTGCCTCGGGACTAGCTTACACAGATACGCAGTATTTT
CDR3: CASGLAYTDTQYF

V: TRBV28
J: TRBJ2-5
D: NA
DNA: TGTGCCAGCAGTCCGGACAGCCGAACGGTGCCCCAGTACTTC
CDR3: CASSPDSRTVPQYF

V: TRBV7-2
J: TRBJ2-7
D: TRBD1
DNA: TGTGCCAGCAGCTCCGAAGGGACAGGCAAATCCTACGAGCAGTACTTC
CDR3: CASSSEGTGKSYEQYF